Listed here is a single T cell receptor beta chain. The CDR3 runs 14 residues. In germline, CDR1 is SNHLY, CDR2 FYNNEI. V lost 8 bases and J lost 0, with 14 bases in between. Expressed TCRB transcripts were sequenced because the isolated RNA had all been reverse transcribed beforehand. Data came from immunoSEQ multiplex PCR; TCRdb stores just in-frame clones and leaves some out. The sample lists about half a million clones, more than 9.5% occurring once. This record belongs to a study of beta chain features in type 1 diabetes. V and J are TRBV2 and TRBJ2-7, with D maybe TRBD2 (6 bases). The sequence was obtained from a woman aged 18-29 years in good health. Sequencing was carried out using naive CD4+ T cells from blood. The CDR3 spells CASGVEGASYEQYF. CDR3 sequence (DNA): TGTGCCAGCGGTGTGGAGGGTGCCTCCTACGAGCAGTACTTC. The whole variable domain, remainder taken from reference TRBV2 and TRBJ2-7, is EPEVTQTPSHQVTQMGQEVILRCVPISNHLYFYWYRQILGQKVEFLVSFYNNEISEKSEIFDDQFSVERPDGSNFTLKIRSTKLEDSAMYFCASGVEGASYEQYFGPGTRLTVT.